The TCR beta chain under discussion was sequenced for a study of blood T cell repertoires in COVID-19 (TCRdb year 2020). Background on the whole study: Samples covering the acute and convalescent phases of COVID-19 were provided by collaborators in the United States, Italy and Spain. Nearly every sample came with metadata listing a de-identified subject ID, COVID-19 status, age in years and sex. The material from the prospective study consisted of cDNA or gDNA derived from T cells, B-cell-depleted T cells, or PBMCs. The repertoires were released in a freely available public database intended as a resource for research on the immune response to SARS-CoV-2. The dataset comprised deeply sampled blood TCRbeta repertoires from subjects exposed to, actively infected with, or recovered from COVID-19. Where available, HLA class I and class II types were obtained from metadata supplied by the sample provider rather than from assay-based typing. The samples were drawn from the first 160 participants of the ongoing ImmuneRACE study and from 1,254 subjects provided by 6 global collaborators. Summary of the overall study and its limitations: How much clinical and demographic metadata was included differed by source and by participant, and the metadata was provided uncurated.

About this clone itself: Its antigen specificity is not known. Within one base of it there is no much larger clone, and no base qualities were kept.

TCRbeta CDR3 regions were amplified from genomic DNA by means of the immunoSEQ Assay, a bias-controlled multiplex PCR. From the authors' description of their analysis: The number of nucleated cells in each sample was estimated by amplification of reference gene primers within the assay. Sequence reads were collapsed and filtered to measure the absolute abundance of every unique TCRbeta CDR3 rearrangement. For each sample, productive Simpson clonality was calculated by taking the square root of Simpson's diversity index across productive rearrangements. This is the immuneACCESS table as TCRdb keeps it, with only in-frame sequences that have V and J called. A part of the clones is gone; compared with another copy, unresolved V genes explain less than half, and the rest is unexplained. V and J calls and clone size are copied from that table; D and trimming were computed from the DNA. Within this sample are some 400,000 clones, with 75% to 90% of them counted one time only. The ten largest clones add up to more than 0.95% of the sample.

CDR1 LNHDA and CDR2 SQIVND are derived from the germline V gene (reference sequence). The CDR3 numbers 13 residues from cysteine through phenylalanine. The retained sequence is limited to the CDR3, 39 bases, with the frame set at the first base. After removal of 8 bases from V and 6 bases from J, the junction retains 6 bases not matched to a gene. Participants in the prospective study were enrolled through a virtual design, were aged roughly 18 to 90 years, and lived in 20 to 30 United States geographic areas. In the prospective study, participants were assigned to cohorts based on the clinical history participants reported in a screening survey and a study questionnaire. Recovered participants in ImmuneRACE Cohort 3 were defined as having two consecutive negative NP/OP PCR tests, clearance from a healthcare professional, or resolution of symptoms. In the prospective study, whole blood, serum and a nasopharyngeal or oropharyngeal swab were collected from each participant by mobile phlebotomists. Additional blood draws and questionnaires over a 2-month period could optionally be provided by prospective study participants. Blood samples from the prospective study were shipped frozen or at room temperature prior to DNA extraction.

The sequence links TRBV19 to TRBJ2-1; a stretch of 8 junction bases matches TRBD1. Sequencing was carried out using PBMCs or T cells enriched from blood (not recorded which). This TCR was sampled from a man aged 25-45 years who had recovered from COVID-19. The CDR3 region: CASDRGNSNEQFF. The sequence in DNA is TGTGCCAGTGACAGGGGAAATAGCAATGAGCAGTTCTTC.